This T cell receptor beta chain stems from a study of regulatory T cells in long-lasting Graves disease. General study points: Only peripheral blood was studied, not thyroid tissue.

With respect to this clonotype: Its antigen is unknown.

As to time point: newly diagnosed GD, antithyroid drugs for less than 3 months. PBMCs provided the RNA from which the TCR library was made. Germline V gives CDR1 KGHSH, CDR2 LQKENI. CDR3 length: 15 residues. V lost 2 bases, J lost 1 base, and 12 bases lay in between. TCR beta libraries were built with iRepertoire HTBI primers and Arm-PCR of CDR3 regions. Via MiXCR, TCRdb re-called the multiplex PCR reads, giving one row per CDR3 protein. Among a few hundred thousand distinct CDR3 sequences, about a sixth were seen once, and the ten largest hold 23%. This same sample was also part of a study on T cells in Graves' hyperthyroidism and ophthalmopathy. Per that paper: Graves' hyperthyroidism showing no ophthalmopathy progression within 18 months was considered stable. Blood also showed most of the thyroid clonotypes that were expanded above 0.001.

The sample consisted of peripheral blood mononuclear cells (PBMCs), taken at new diagnosis, from a patient treated with antithyroid drugs. The chain couples TRBV18 to TRBJ2-7; no firm D call. This receptor was obtained from a woman between 18 and 30 years old with Graves disease. The CDR3 coding sequence is TGTGCCAGCTCACCAGGGCCCCCTAGTTCCTACGAGCAGTACTTC. It is translated as CASSPGPPSSYEQYF.